These 5 T cell receptor beta chains originate from one sample sequenced in a study of T cells after yellow fever vaccination. TCRdb re-called the 5' RACE reads with MiXCR, one entry per CDR3 protein. The sample has roughly 170,000 distinct CDR3 sequences; over 7% are singletons. This material consisted of CD8+ T cells sorted from PBMCs, taken 45 days after the yellow fever booster vaccination. The receptor source for this set is a man between 18 and 29 years old who received the YFV17D yellow fever vaccine.

CDR3 amino acids: CASSQGGPVGVSPLHF. The CDR3 coding sequence is TGCGCCAGCAGCCAGGGGGGCCCCGTGGGCGTTTCACCCCTCCACTTT. J is TRBJ1-6 and V is TRBV4-3; TRBD1 is a possible D gene (6 bases). Germline CDR1 and CDR2: LGHNA and YSLEER. The germline V and J ends were trimmed by 3 bases and 9 bases, with 18 bases remaining between them. This CDR3 region has 16 residues.

This clonotype turned up a few times. The chain carries TRBV29-1 and TRBJ1-5; maybe TRBD1 (6 bases). Looked up from germline, CDR1 is SQVTM and CDR2 is ANQGSEA. CDR3 size: 14 residues. V lost 4 bases and J 0 bases, leaving 10 bases between the germline ends. The CDR3: CSVVWGHSNQPQHF. CDR3 bases: TGCAGCGTTGTGTGGGGACATAGCAATCAGCCCCAGCATTTT.

This clonotype occurred many times. The rearrangement links TRBV3-1 to TRBJ2-3; 14 bases line up with TRBD2. Per germline, CDR1 LGHDT and CDR2 YNNKEL (reference sequence). Losses at the gene ends were 6 bases for V and 2 bases for J; bases not matched to a gene: 10. The CDR3 has 18 amino acids. The CDR3 loop is CASRPVPGLAGDTDTQYF. The CDR3, as DNA: TGTGCCAGCAGACCTGTCCCGGGACTAGCGGGAGACACAGATACGCAGTATTTT.

This clonotype has a count of ten or more. The V gene is TRBV15, the J gene TRBJ1-1, with a weak D call TRBD1 (5 bases). Germline assignment: CDR1 LNHNV and CDR2 YYDKDF (reference sequence). The ends were cut back, 8 bases at V and 4 bases at J, with 14 bases in the middle. This CDR3 has 13 amino acids. In nucleotides, the CDR3 is TGTGCCACCTCCTCAGGGCAGGTCACTGAAGCTTTCTTT. The encoded protein is CATSSGQVTEAFF.

This clonotype was seen a handful of times. The DNA for the CDR3 is TGCGCCAGCAGCCAAGATCTCGGGACTAGCGGCTACAATGAGCAGTTCTTC. Its translation is CASSQDLGTSGYNEQFF. V gene TRBV4-3 combines with J gene TRBJ2-1, with 11 bases fitting TRBD2. The CDR3 is 17 residues long. Germline V gene lookup returns CDR1 LGHNA and CDR2 YSLEER. The V segment lost 0 bases and the J segment 3 bases; nucleotides outside the gene matches: 4.